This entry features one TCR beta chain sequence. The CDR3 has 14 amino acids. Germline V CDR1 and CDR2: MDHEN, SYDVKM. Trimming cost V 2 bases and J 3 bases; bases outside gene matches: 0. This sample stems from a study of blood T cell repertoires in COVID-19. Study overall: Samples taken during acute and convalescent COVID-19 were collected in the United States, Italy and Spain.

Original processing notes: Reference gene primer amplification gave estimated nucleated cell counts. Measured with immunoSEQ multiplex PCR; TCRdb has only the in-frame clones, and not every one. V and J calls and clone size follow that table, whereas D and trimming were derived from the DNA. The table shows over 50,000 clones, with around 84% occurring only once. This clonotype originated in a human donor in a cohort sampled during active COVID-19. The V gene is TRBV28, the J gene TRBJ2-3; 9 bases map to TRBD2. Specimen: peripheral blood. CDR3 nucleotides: TGTGCCAGCAGTTTAGCGGGAGGGACAGATACGCAGTATTTT. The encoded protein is CASSLAGGTDTQYF.